Presented here are 16 T cell receptor beta chains from one specimen sequenced in a study of early T cells in non-severe SARS-CoV-2 infection. MiXCR was run by TCRdb on the 5' RACE reads, yielding one entry per CDR3 protein. The table records roughly 50,000 distinct CDR3 sequences, 6.5% to 9.5% of them present only once. Material for sequencing was whole blood. Every receptor here comes from an adult who was a healthcare worker with PCR-confirmed SARS-CoV-2 infection or an uninfected control (not recorded which).

This clonotype has ten or more counts. Relative to the germline gene, one junction end is altered; a read error may explain this. The CDR3 here is CASSLAGVRTDTQYF. The CDR3 nucleotides are TGTGCCAGCAGCCTAGCGGGGGTAAGAACAGATACGCAGTATTTT. V usage is TRBV7-9 and J usage is TRBJ2-3; 10 positions match TRBD2. CDR3 length equals 15 residues. Per the germline V gene, CDR1 is SEHNR and CDR2 is FQNEAQ (reference sequence).

This clonotype is termed medium-sized. This chain uses TRBV20-1 with TRBJ1-1; 11 bases line up with TRBD1. The germline V gene has CDR1 DFQATT and CDR2 SNEGSKA (reference sequence). J gave up 8 bases and V 5 bases, and 1 base lay outside the gene matches. This CDR3 comprises 11 residues. CDR3 protein: CSAWTGGEAFF. The CDR3 nucleotides are TGCAGTGCTTGGACAGGGGGCGAAGCTTTCTTT.

This clonotype was counted at least ten times. The DNA of the CDR3 is TGTGCCAGCAGTTTCGCGGATGAGGGGGCCACCGGGGAGCTGTTTTTT. This encodes CASSFADEGATGELFF. V gene TRBV12-3 or TRBV12-4 combines with J gene TRBJ2-2; 7 positions agree with TRBD1. The CDR3 loop spans 16 amino acids. With 3 bases clipped from V and 4 bases from J, the junction kept 8 bases outside the gene matches.

The rearrangement joins TRBV6-6 to TRBJ2-7; either TRBD1 or TRBD2 may fit D (5 bases each). This CDR3 contains 15 residues. V lost 7 bases, J lost 0 bases, and 16 bases lay in between. Germline V CDR1 and CDR2: MNHNY, SVGAGI (reference sequence). The CDR3 bases are TGTGCCAGCAAAACTCGGTGGGGGAGCTCCTACGAGCAGTACTTC. It encodes CASKTRWGSSYEQYF.

The chain couples TRBV9 to TRBJ2-2; TRBD2 might be the D (6 bases). Trimming cost V 0 bases and J 5 bases, with 8 bases left between them. Germline CDR1 is SGDLS and CDR2 is YYNGEE. CDR3 length: 14 residues. The CDR3 DNA sequence: TGTGCCAGCAGCGTAGCGACTAGGACCGGGGAGCTGTTTTTT. Translated: CASSVATRTGELFF.

The chain is built from TRBV11-2 and TRBJ2-3, with D possibly being TRBD2 (6 bases). The V end was cut by 4 bases, the J end by 2 bases, with 10 bases between. This CDR3 contains 14 residues. The germline CDR1 and CDR2 sequences are SGHAT and FQNNGV. The CDR3 is CASSWGGVTDTQYF. The CDR3 coding sequence is TGTGCCAGCAGCTGGGGCGGGGTCACAGATACGCAGTATTTT.

This clonotype was recorded many times. V is TRBV9 and J is TRBJ1-5; no clear D gene. Trimming took off 0 bases at V and 4 bases at J, with 5 bases between the two ends. The CDR3 loop spans 13 amino acids. Germline CDR1 and CDR2: SGDLS and YYNGEE. The CDR3 protein is CASSVAGNQPQHF. CDR3 in DNA: TGTGCCAGCAGCGTAGCCGGAAATCAGCCCCAGCATTTT. Supplemented by reference TRBV9 and TRBJ1-5, the full variable domain reads DSGVTQTPKHLITATGQRVTLRCSPRSGDLSVYWYQQSLDQGLQFLIQYYNGEERAKGNILERFSAQQFPDLHSELNLSSLELGDSALYFCASSVAGNQPQHFGDGTRLSIL.

The table lists this clonotype with many counts. The rearrangement uses TRBV6-2 or TRBV6-3 and TRBJ2-3, with a tentative D call TRBD1 (6 bases). CDR1 is MNHEY, CDR2 SVGEGT, per germline. Trimming pared 5 bases from V and 9 bases from J, leaving 9 bases between. The CDR3 runs to 11 residues. The chain's CDR3 is CASSLQGTQYF. The CDR3 DNA reads as TGTGCCAGCAGTCTTCAGGGGACGCAGTATTTT.

This clonotype has a count of ten or more. This sequence joins TRBV29-1 and TRBJ1-1; TRBD1 aligns across 8 bases. The CDR3 consists of 14 residues. V lost 5 bases to trimming and J lost 0 bases; unmatched junction nucleotides: 5. In germline, CDR1 is SQVTM, CDR2 ANQGSEA. The CDR3 is CSVRTGRMNTEAFF. CDR3 DNA sequence: TGCAGCGTTCGGACAGGGAGGATGAACACTGAAGCTTTCTTT.

In this sample, this clonotype turned up a few times. The rearrangement joins TRBV5-1 to TRBJ2-3; 10 nucleotides agree with TRBD2. The length of the CDR3 is 16 residues. Germline CDR1 reads SGHRS; CDR2 reads YFSETQ. The ends lost 0 bases at V and 1 base at J; junction bases unmatched: 2. The CDR3 loop is CASSLASGGRTDTQYF. The CDR3 DNA reads as TGCGCCAGCAGCTTGGCTAGCGGGGGACGCACAGATACGCAGTATTTT.

This clonotype was counted ten times or more. The V and J genes are TRBV4-3 and TRBJ1-3; no firm D call. From germline, CDR1 is LGHNA and CDR2 YSLEER. V lost 0 bases, J lost 4 bases, and 10 bases lay in between. This CDR3 has 15 amino acids. The CDR3 here is CASSQEALLGNTIYF. CDR3 bases: TGCGCCAGCAGCCAAGAGGCCCTCCTGGGAAACACCATATATTTT.

This clonotype occurred a few times. V is TRBV28 and J is TRBJ2-5; D remains ambiguous. Per germline, CDR1 MDHEN and CDR2 SYDVKM. V was pared by 6 bases and J by 4 bases, with 12 bases between. The CDR3 runs 13 residues. DNA of the CDR3: TGTGCCAGCAGCAAGATTGTTGGAGAGACCCAGTACTTC. It specifies CASSKIVGETQYF. Full variable domain (rest looked up from reference TRBV28 and TRBJ2-5): DVKVTQSSRYLVKRTGEKVFLECVQDMDHENMFWYRQDPGLGLRLIYFSYDVKMKEKGDIPEGYSVSREKKERFSLILESASTNQTSMYLCASSKIVGETQYFGPGTRLLVL.

The chain has TRBV7-3 and TRBJ2-3; 13 bases are a match to TRBD2. Germline V gene data show CDR1 as SGHTA and CDR2 as FQGTGA. J lost 2 bases, V lost 5 bases, and 7 bases had no gene match. The CDR3 covers 17 residues. The CDR3 here is CASSPRGTSGTTDTQYF. CDR3 bases: TGTGCCAGCAGCCCTCGGGGGACTAGCGGGACCACAGATACGCAGTATTTT.

The chain links TRBV6-5 to TRBJ1-4; D perhaps matches TRBD1 (6 bases). The CDR3 has 15 amino acids. CDR1 MNHEY and CDR2 SVGAGI come from the germline V gene. The ends were cut back, 8 bases at V and 5 bases at J, with 18 bases in the middle. The CDR3 nucleotides are TGTGCCAGCCCTCATCCGGGACATTCGAATGAAAAACTGTTTTTT. Protein sequence: CASPHPGHSNEKLFF.

This clonotype was picked up one time. J is TRBJ1-1 and V is TRBV28; no firm D call. V gave up 2 bases and J gave up 0 bases, with 13 bases separating them. CDR3 length equals 16 residues. Germline-derived CDR1 and CDR2 are MDHEN and SYDVKM. The CDR3 reads CASSLPGIRLNTEAFF. In DNA, the CDR3 is TGTGCCAGCAGTTTACCGGGGATTCGGTTGAACACTGAAGCTTTCTTT.

The table lists this clonotype with many counts. The chain has TRBV7-9 and TRBJ2-7; possible D gene TRBD1, 6 bases. This CDR3 comprises 15 residues. V lost 2 bases and J lost 3, with 14 bases in between. The germline CDR1 and CDR2 sequences are SEHNR and FQNEAQ (reference sequence). The CDR3 DNA follows: TGTGCCAGCAGCTTAACAGGGAACGGCAACTACGAGCAGTACTTC. Translating it yields CASSLTGNGNYEQYF.